The rows below give T cell receptor beta chains drawn from one sample of a study of early T cells in non-severe SARS-CoV-2 infection. In TCRdb, the 5' RACE reads were re-called with MiXCR into one record per CDR3 protein. The sample contains about 80,000 distinct CDR3 sequences, 5% to 7% of which appear only once. The sequenced sample consisted of whole blood. These receptors all come from an adult who was a healthcare worker with PCR-confirmed SARS-CoV-2 infection or an uninfected control (not recorded which). Each CDR3 is given with its conserved first and last residue. A D gene is named only where the DNA matches it firmly. Size values are once, few and many counts, or a class for expanded clones, and some rows have none.

size	D	V	J	CDR3	DNA
many	NA	TRBV5-1	TRBJ2-1	CASGAGTSSYNEQFF	TGCGCCAGTGGAGCCGGGACAAGCTCCTACAATGAGCAGTTCTTC
NA	TRBD2	TRBV9	TRBJ2-1	CASSRGLAGLDEQFF	TGTGCCAGCAGCCGGGGACTAGCGGGCCTGGATGAGCAGTTCTTC
NA	NA	TRBV7-9	TRBJ1-5	CVSSFLQGQPQHF	TGTGTCAGCAGCTTCCTACAGGGCCAGCCCCAGCATTTT
many	NA	TRBV2	TRBJ2-5	CASSVLLKETQYF	TGTGCCAGCAGTGTATTGTTAAAAGAGACCCAGTACTTC
few	TRBD1	TRBV4-2	TRBJ2-3	CASSQDQQGATDTQYF	TGTGCCAGCAGCCAAGATCAACAGGGGGCTACAGATACGCAGTATTTT
many	TRBD1	TRBV24-1	TRBJ2-1	CATGDFGQGDYNEQFF	TGTGCCACCGGTGATTTTGGCCAGGGGGACTACAATGAGCAGTTCTTC
many	TRBD2	TRBV12-3/TRBV12-4	TRBJ2-1	CASSLIPGFGTSGSNQNEQFF	TGTGCCAGCAGTTTAATCCCGGGATTCGGGACTAGCGGGAGTAATCAGAATGAGCAGTTCTTC
few	NA	TRBV12-3/TRBV12-4	TRBJ1-6	CASSLHLQSPLHF	TGTGCCAGCAGTCTGCACCTACAGTCACCCCTCCACTTT
NA	NA	TRBV20-1	TRBJ1-1	CSARSPNRDTEAFF	TGCAGTGCCCGATCACCGAATAGAGACACTGAAGCTTTCTTT
NA	TRBD1	TRBV6-5	TRBJ1-1	CASGHRGRGTEAFF	TGTGCCAGCGGACACAGGGGAAGAGGCACTGAAGCTTTCTTT
NA	NA	TRBV19	TRBJ1-1	CASSIWGLGTEAFF	TGTGCCAGTAGTATTTGGGGCCTGGGGACTGAAGCTTTCTTT
few	NA	TRBV7-2	TRBJ2-7	CASSRGLDLGPYEQYF	TGTGCCAGCAGCCGGGGGTTGGACTTGGGCCCCTACGAGCAGTACTTC
NA	NA	TRBV5-5	TRBJ2-3	CASSSRDKSADTQYF	TGTGCCAGCAGCAGCCGGGACAAAAGTGCAGATACGCAGTATTTT
NA	NA	TRBV19	TRBJ2-2	CASSVYRAGGELFF	TGTGCCAGTAGTGTGTACAGGGCGGGCGGGGAGCTGTTTTTT
NA	NA	TRBV5-1	TRBJ2-7	CASSPLGSELTAQSSYEQYF	TGCGCCAGCAGCCCCTTAGGTAGCGAACTCACCGCCCAAAGCTCCTACGAGCAGTACTTC
few	NA	TRBV5-6	TRBJ2-4	CASSLASGFLGLAKNIQYF	TGTGCCAGCAGCTTGGCTTCAGGGTTCCTGGGACTAGCCAAAAACATTCAGTACTTC